The sequence of this T cell receptor beta chain was determined in a study of cytomegalovirus exposure and HLA in healthy donors (dated by TCRdb to about 2017). About the full investigation: An earlier analysis of 587 of the donors reported 276 Gb of sequence data and about 120 million unique TCR beta sequences obtained from some 200 million T cells. An early release that covered more than 550 HLA-typed donors contained approximately 300 gigabases of sequencing data and 75 million to 100 million unique TCR sequences. Among the approximately 400 genotyped donors, about 85% belonged to the genetic ancestry cluster associated with self-reported Caucasian donors. The aim of the study was to test whether cataloging public T cell receptors could identify signatures of past pathogen exposure. Using immunosequencing, the study profiled T cell repertoires from fewer than 700 subjects and related those repertoires to cytomegalovirus serostatus. Besides the first cohort of under 700 subjects, a separate validation cohort made up of 120 different subjects was used. To predict cytomegalovirus infection status, the study brought together high-throughput TCR immunosequencing, statistical association of individual TCRs with disease status, and machine learning. A later analysis re-analyzed previously published TCR beta repertoires from approximately 670 donors and added high-resolution HLA genotyping to study TCR occurrence patterns. The later analysis used no new phenotypic data to find candidate immune exposures, relying instead on TCR beta sequences and their occurrence across donors. An earlier analysis of around 640 of the donors used high-throughput TCR beta sequencing to judge whether each TCR beta V gene segment behaved as functional or pseudogenic. Alongside the repertoire data, information on donor age, sex, ethnicity and CMV serostatus was compiled. In a later genetic analysis, genome-wide SNP genotypes for about three fifths of the 666 donors were used, and that subset was treated as a discovery cohort. Every repertoire in the discovery cohort had been generated on one and the same sequencing platform. Class I and class II HLA loci were covered by the typing at four-digit resolution. Typing coverage differed by locus: A, B, C, DRB1 and DQB1 were typed in roughly 620-630 donors, DQA1 in approximately 520, DPA1 in around 580, and DPB1 in around 440. Because of strong linkage in the cohort, roughly 5 DR-DQ haplotypes were treated as single units for association and clustering. On average, 235,054 unique TCR beta nucleotide sequences were sequenced per donor among some 420 genotyped donors of the cohort, with roughly 19% of those sequences being non-productive.

The paper's findings and limits, for the study overall: In the study, some 160 TCR beta chains were listed as associated with cytomegalovirus. In a later analysis, TCR association rates were found to vary across HLA loci, with the most associated TCRs seen for DRB1 alleles and the fewest for HLA-C alleles. The sequencing pipeline was judged likely to have produced a cluster of highly shared sequence variants as a technical artifact. Three of the identified cytomegalovirus-associated TCR beta chains were confirmed in vitro to be specific for cytomegalovirus antigens. At a false discovery rate of 0.05, a later analysis linked around 15,000 TCR beta sequences to specific HLA alleles. Correlated functional status among segregating V segments might reflect linkage disequilibrium, but an unknown experimental factor could not be ruled out. Some 15 rarely observed V segments, including chromosome 9 orphons, were excluded from the earlier analysis of almost 600 of the donors because counts were too low. CMV serostatus was the only immune exposure information available for the cohort. In a later analysis, several top co-occurrence clusters were reported to appear linked to parvovirus B19, influenza, CMV and Epstein-Barr virus. Across donors, most TCR sequences were observed very rarely, whereas some public TCRs were present in many individuals. Because HLA typing was unavailable for some donors at each locus, only the typed subset was used in association tests. When HLA alleles, especially DR and DQ, strongly co-occurred, attributing TCR associations to individual alleles was difficult. Cytomegalovirus status was reported to be diagnosed by the classifier with high specificity and sensitivity in both the original and validation cohorts. A later analysis found that HLA-associated TCR beta chains were more clonally expanded and had lower generation probabilities than equally common non-associated chains. In a later genetic analysis, fewer N-insertions in productive TCRs were reported among donors in an Asian-associated ancestry cluster than the 666-donor mean. In this cohort, only TCR beta chains were sequenced, and detectable features were limited by the absence of alpha or paired-chain data. In a later analysis, most CMV-associated TCR beta chains were found to appear HLA-restricted, with HLA associations seemingly driven largely by CMV exposure. Some IMGT-functional V segments, including TRBV6-2 and TRBV6-3, could not be distinguished by the 87-base-pair reads and were therefore excluded. In an earlier analysis of some 500 of the donors, most TCR beta V segments appeared in productive rearrangements about 87% or about 30% of the time, broadly matching IMGT annotations. A further reported finding was that TCR beta sequences accurately predicted the HLA-A and HLA-B alleles for most subjects in the first cohort. V-gene and J-gene trimming of TCR beta chains was associated with a missense DCLRE1C variant in a later genetic analysis, and the association was replicated in an independent cohort. Roughly uniform sequencing depth across donors was assumed in presence/absence analyses, although this assumption may not hold. According to the authors, the approach could potentially be generalized to other disease states and immunological phenotypes.

Library generation was performed with the immunoSEQ multiplex PCR assay. A mixture of 60 forward primers for TCR Vbeta segments and 13 reverse primers for TCR Jbeta segments was used in the multiplex PCR. The CDR3 region of rearranged TCR beta genes was amplified from genomic DNA by a multiplex PCR assay. Amplified TCR beta libraries were sequenced as 87-base-pair reads on the Illumina HiSeq System. From the authors' description of their analysis: In a later analysis, tens of millions of unique TCR beta chains were counted across the roughly 670 repertoires, and around 11 million of these chains were shared by at least two donors. A nearest-neighbor algorithm error-corrected the raw reads and collapsed the reads into unique sequences, merging closely related sequences to remove PCR and sequencing errors. CDR3 sequences were aligned to IMGT reference sequences to assign V, D and J gene segments. For a sequence to be retained, a match of at least six nucleotides was required to both a V gene segment and a J gene segment. Rearrangements were called productive when the CDR3 lacked stop codons and stayed in frame with V and J; all others were non-productive. CDR3 was defined by IMGT convention, running from the second conserved V-encoded cysteine to the conserved J-encoded phenylalanine. The earlier analysis of 500 to 750 of the donors excluded any sequence lacking an unambiguous match to a single V gene segment. In an earlier analysis of 450 to 700 of the donors, V segments were called functional above 56.7% productive rearrangements and were called segregating when the between-donor standard deviation exceeded 5%. A statistical classification framework was developed to diagnose cytomegalovirus status using the catalog of TCR beta chain sequences. A later analysis assigned V and J genes by comparing TCR nucleotide sequences with IMGT/GENE-DB human TR gene sequences. Using the TCRdist pipeline, a later analysis assigned CDR3 sequences along with most-parsimonious VDJ recombination scenarios. A later analysis defined each TCR beta chain by its CDR3 amino acid sequence plus V-gene family, and excluded reads lacking a unique V-gene family. As a way to deal with suspected cross-contamination and a sequencing artifact, a later analysis dropped 592 nucleotide sequences that were highly shared and had low generation probability. For each public chain, a later analysis derived a clonal expansion index from normalized ranks of inferred template counts within each repertoire. Generation probabilities in a later analysis came from a VDJ recombination model fitted to out-of-frame rearrangements, and those results were checked against IGoR. In a later analysis, hypergeometric tests were used to score TCR-TCR, TCR-HLA and TCR-CMV co-occurrence, with a repertoire-size bias correction applied to TCR pairs. In a later analysis, false discovery rates were estimated by permuting HLA or CMV assignments 20 times. In a later analysis, co-occurring TCRs were grouped using DBSCAN, and TCRdist sequence similarity was added for clustering within HLA-allele-positive subsets. Co-occurrence clustering excluded repertoires with fewer than 30,000 or more than 120,000 public chains, plus five with anomalous nucleotide sharing. TCRdb took this table from immuneACCESS and kept in-frame rearrangements with V and J called. Such tables lack part of the clones; where checked against another copy, unresolved V genes explain under half of the gap, and the rest is unexplained. V, J and clone size reflect that table, while D and trimming were determined from the DNA. The sample yields about 150,000 clones; approximately 80% were counted once. Around 4.1% of the sample rests with the top ten.

As concerns this clone: The clone's antigen remains unknown. Nothing much larger sits one base from this clone, and base qualities are not available.

In total, roughly 670 healthy bone marrow donors made up the cohort. All cohort members were sampled while nominally healthy, although unrecorded immune exposures were likely present. The donor was CMV seronegative and belonged to the group of roughly 330 seronegative cohort members. Every donor gave a peripheral blood sample, and the peripheral blood mononuclear cells from that sample were used for TCR beta sequencing. The Qiagen DNeasy Blood Extraction Kit was used to extract genomic DNA from the blood cell samples. From the cysteine through the phenylalanine, the CDR3 covers 16 amino acids. The sequence is cut down to CDR3 DNA, 48 bases in frame from base 1. CDR1 and CDR2 were assigned from the germline V gene (reference sequence) as SEHNR and FQNEAQ. V was cut back by 5 bases and J by 0 bases, leaving a gap of 14 bases between them.

Sequencing input: PBMCs. This TCR was sampled from a woman aged 40 to 55 in good health and CMV-seronegative. The chain is encoded by TRBV7-9 joined to TRBJ2-1; the D segment could be TRBD2, given 6 matching bases. The CDR3 protein sequence reads: CASSPPLAFSYNEQFF. The DNA reads TGTGCCAGCAGCCCGCCGCTAGCGTTCTCCTACAATGAGCAGTTCTTC.